The 8 T cell receptor beta chains reported below all come from one sample, sequenced in a study of shared clonotypes between healthy human individuals. Measured with immunoSEQ multiplex PCR; TCRdb has only the in-frame clones, and not every one. Found here are fewer than 850,000 clones, roughly 96% of them singletons; the top ten hold under 0.3%. CD45RO-negative cells were positively selected for CCR7, leaving out terminally differentiated effector memory CD45RA+ cells. Sequenced material: naive CD8+ T cells sorted from blood. The receptors come from a man aged 30 to 45 in good health.

V and J are TRBV29-1 and TRBJ2-1; TRBD2 matches 7 bases. This CDR3 is 14 amino acids long. Germline loops: CDR1 SQVTM, CDR2 ANQGSEA. V trimming: 8 bases; J trimming: 0 bases; junction bases outside the gene matches: 7. This CDR3 reads CSLETSSSYNEQFF. In DNA, the CDR3 is TGCAGCCTCGAGACTAGCAGCTCCTACAATGAGCAGTTCTTC.

J is TRBJ2-1 and V is TRBV14, with D perhaps TRBD2 (6 bases). This CDR3 comprises 15 residues. V lost 3 bases and J lost 4, with 13 bases in between. Germline CDR1 is SGHDN and CDR2 is FVKESK. Here the CDR3 reads CASSHITGLYNEQFF. CDR3 nucleotide sequence: TGTGCCAGCAGCCACATTACCGGACTATACAATGAGCAGTTCTTC.

The chain uses TRBV6-5 and TRBJ1-5, with 7 bases that match TRBD1. V lost 4 bases to trimming and J lost 6 bases; unmatched junction nucleotides: 6. Germline V gene lookup returns CDR1 MNHEY and CDR2 SVGAGI. This CDR3 spans 14 amino acids. The CDR3 reads CASSSLTGAQPQHF. CDR3 sequence (DNA): TGTGCCAGCAGTTCGCTAACAGGGGCTCAGCCCCAGCATTTT.

This clone showed up just once. J is TRBJ1-1 and V is TRBV7-9; no firm D call. V lost 4 bases and J 8 bases, leaving 8 bases between the germline ends. This CDR3 spans 11 amino acids. CDR1 is SEHNR, CDR2 FQNEAQ, per germline (reference sequence). The CDR3 loop reads CASSWNPEAFF. The CDR3 DNA reads as TGTGCCAGCAGCTGGAACCCAGAAGCTTTCTTT.

The V and J genes are TRBV7-2 and TRBJ2-7, with no clear D. Germline CDR1 is SGHTA and CDR2 is FQGNSA. The CDR3 length is 14 residues. Trimming left V 3 bases short and J 6 bases short, with 15 bases between. CDR3 loop: CASSFLPIYSEQYF. For the CDR3, the DNA is TGTGCCAGCAGCTTTCTTCCAATATACAGCGAGCAGTACTTC.

The gene calls are TRBV5-1 and TRBJ2-7, with D perhaps matching TRBD1 (6 bases). This CDR3 is 13 amino acids long. Per germline, CDR1 SGHRS and CDR2 YFSETQ. The V end was cut by 3 bases, the J end by 6 bases, with 13 bases between. CDR3 protein: CASSYDRFAEQYF. The CDR3 region has the DNA TGCGCCAGCAGCTACGACAGGTTTGCCGAGCAGTACTTC.

This clone was detected once. This chain links TRBV5-5 with TRBJ2-1; D perhaps matches TRBD1 (5 bases). Per germline, CDR1 SGHKS and CDR2 YYEKEE (reference sequence). V lost 7 bases to trimming and J lost 6 bases, with 11 bases between them. This CDR3 is 12 amino acids long. The CDR3 nucleotides are TGTGCCAGCTCAGGGTTCGTCAATGAGCAGTTCTTC. The encoded protein is CASSGFVNEQFF.

The rearrangement links TRBV7-7 to TRBJ2-1, with TRBD2 as a possible D gene (5 bases). V gave up 0 bases and J gave up 6 bases, with 21 bases separating them. The CDR3 runs to 18 residues. Germline CDR1 SSHAT, CDR2 FNYEAQ (reference sequence). For the CDR3, the DNA is TGTGCCAGCAGCTTAGCACGGCCTTCTAGCAAATGGGGCAATGAGCAGTTCTTC. Amino acids: CASSLARPSSKWGNEQFF.